The 24 T cell receptor beta chains reported below all come from one sample, sequenced in a study of response to subunit inactivated influenza vaccine. TCRdb re-called the RT-PCR reads through MiXCR, storing one row per CDR3 protein. This table has 630,000 or so distinct CDR3 sequences, roughly 14% appearing once. The source was PBMCs from blood, collected 12 days after vaccination. Source of these receptors: a man in his forties or fifties who received an inactivated influenza vaccine.

This clonotype was seen only a few times. J is TRBJ2-7 and V is TRBV2; 8 nucleotides agree with TRBD1. The germline gives CDR1 SNHLY, CDR2 FYNNEI. The trim removed 8 bases at V and 5 bases at J, leaving 5 bases unmatched. This CDR3 is built from 12 residues. The CDR3 protein is CASVATGDEQYF. CDR3 in DNA: TGTGCCAGCGTAGCGACAGGGGACGAGCAGTACTTC.

Only a few counts were recorded for this clonotype. CDR3 residues: CASSAGPRNTEAFF. In nucleotides, the CDR3 is TGTGCCAGCAGCGCGGGACCGCGTAACACTGAAGCTTTCTTT. The V call is TRBV9, the J call TRBJ1-1; D possibly corresponds to TRBD1 (5 bases). The germline V and J ends were trimmed by 3 bases and 2 bases, with 11 bases remaining between them. CDR3 length: 14 amino acids. Germline assignment: CDR1 SGDLS and CDR2 YYNGEE. The full variable domain, rest sourced from reference TRBV9 and TRBJ1-1, is DSGVTQTPKHLITATGQRVTLRCSPRSGDLSVYWYQQSLDQGLQFLIQYYNGEERAKGNILERFSAQQFPDLHSELNLSSLELGDSALYFCASSAGPRNTEAFFGQGTRLTVV.

There are a few counts of this clonotype. V gene TRBV12-3 or TRBV12-4 combines with J gene TRBJ2-1; D unclear. V lost 4 bases and J 8 bases, leaving 6 bases between the germline ends. The CDR3 sequence is 11 residues long. Written as DNA, the CDR3 is TGTGCCAGCAGTTCGCGTCATGAGCAGTTCTTC. Protein product: CASSSRHEQFF.

This clonotype turned up a few times. The chain links TRBV14 to TRBJ1-5; a possible D gene is TRBD1 (5 bases). This CDR3 contains 17 residues. V was cut by 0 bases and J by 1 base, with 13 bases left in between. Germline V gives CDR1 SGHDN, CDR2 FVKESK. The CDR3 loop is CASSQETREGSNQPQHF. The CDR3 coding sequence is TGTGCCAGCAGCCAAGAAACTAGGGAGGGGAGCAATCAGCCCCAGCATTTT.

This clonotype was recorded a few times. The chain is built from TRBV15 and TRBJ2-1; 12 positions agree with TRBD2. The V gene's germline CDR1 is LNHNV and CDR2 YYDKDF (reference sequence). V lost 3 bases, J lost 10 bases, and 13 bases stayed unmatched. The CDR3 loop spans 17 amino acids. This CDR3 reads CATSRAPPGLAGREQFF. The CDR3 region has the DNA TGTGCCACCAGCAGGGCCCCCCCCGGACTAGCGGGAAGGGAGCAGTTCTTC.

The chain employs TRBV7-9 and TRBJ1-2, with no clear D. The V gene lost 0 bases and the J gene lost 3 bases, with 8 bases spanning the gap. Germline CDR1 and CDR2: SEHNR and FQNEAQ (reference sequence). The CDR3 is 14 residues long. The CDR3, as DNA: TGTGCCAGCAGCTTAGCGAGGGCCCACTATGGCTACACCTTC. It specifies CASSLARAHYGYTF.

The rearrangement links TRBV7-3 to TRBJ2-2; 7 positions match TRBD2. The CDR3 is 14 residues long. V lost 4 bases and J lost 2; bases outside the gene matches: 1. The V gene's germline CDR1 is SGHTA and CDR2 FQGTGA. CDR3 sequence reads: CASSWGGNTGELFF. The CDR3 region has the DNA TGTGCCAGCAGCTGGGGGGGAAACACCGGGGAGCTGTTTTTT.

This clonotype was counted a few times. CDR3 DNA sequence: TGTGCCATCAGTGATCTGGGTACTAGCGGGAACCTAGCCACAGATACGCAGTATTTT. Translation gives CAISDLGTSGNLATDTQYF. V is TRBV10-3 and J is TRBJ2-3; TRBD2 matches 10 bases. CDR1 and CDR2 (germline): ENHRY, SYGVKD. CDR3 length: 19 amino acids. The V and J ends lost 3 bases and 2 bases, in that order; junction bases with no gene match: 14.

The chain combines TRBV7-7 with TRBJ2-2, with no clear D. Looked up from germline, CDR1 is SSHAT and CDR2 is FNYEAQ (reference sequence). The V and J ends lost 0 bases and 4 bases respectively, with 9 bases between them. The CDR3 extends over 15 amino acids. The DNA for the CDR3 is TGTGCCAGCAGCTTAGCAGCGCTCGGCACCGGGGAGCTGTTTTTT. It translates to CASSLAALGTGELFF.

This clonotype was observed a few times. The chain combines TRBV20-1 with TRBJ1-2; possible D gene TRBD1, 6 bases. Between the trimmed V and J ends, which lost 5 bases and 4 bases, there was a span of 11 bases. The germline CDR1 and CDR2 sequences are DFQATT and SNEGSKA (reference sequence). This CDR3 has 12 amino acids. The CDR3 DNA reads as TGCAGTGCTGGACAGAAAACCTATGGCTACACCTTC. The encoded protein is CSAGQKTYGYTF.

In this sample, this clonotype turned up many times. This chain connects TRBV4-1 to TRBJ2-2; D unresolved. V was trimmed by 1 base and J by 6 bases, leaving 12 bases between them. The germline V gene encodes CDR1 MGHRA and CDR2 YSYEKL. This CDR3 is built from 15 residues. DNA of the CDR3: TGCGCCAGCAGCCAAGTCTTCGAGGTTCCCGGGGAGCTGTTTTTT. It encodes CASSQVFEVPGELFF.

This clonotype has a handful of counts. CDR3 sequence: CASGPGTSNTGELFF. The CDR3 region has the DNA TGTGCCAGCGGCCCGGGGACGTCGAACACCGGGGAGCTGTTTTTT. The V call is TRBV18, the J call TRBJ2-2; D tentatively fits TRBD1 or TRBD2 (5 bases each). The CDR3 is made up of 15 amino acids. Trimming took off 8 bases at V and 0 bases at J, with 13 bases between the two ends. CDR1 is KGHSH, CDR2 LQKENI, per germline.

This clonotype was seen at least ten times. The chain joins TRBV28 to TRBJ2-5, with 10 bases identical to TRBD1. The germline gives CDR1 MDHEN, CDR2 SYDVKM. This CDR3 is built from 15 residues. The V and J ends lost 3 bases and 2 bases, in that order; junction bases with no gene match: 3. Here the CDR3 reads CASSLGQGLQETQYF. CDR3 in DNA: TGTGCCAGCAGTTTGGGACAGGGGTTACAAGAGACCCAGTACTTC.

This clonotype was counted many times. This rearrangement joins TRBV10-2 to TRBJ2-7; D may match TRBD1 or TRBD2 (5 bases each). The germline V gene has CDR1 WSHSY and CDR2 SAAADI. This CDR3 is built from 13 residues. Between the trimmed V and J ends, which lost 6 bases and 3 bases, there was a span of 12 bases. The CDR3 DNA reads as TGCGCCAGCAGCTCCGGGACGGTCTACGAGCAGTACTTC. It yields the protein CASSSGTVYEQYF.

This sequence joins TRBV29-1 and TRBJ2-5; D might be TRBD1 or TRBD2, each matching 6 bases. This CDR3 spans 13 amino acids. Germline V gene lookup returns CDR1 SQVTM and CDR2 ANQGSEA. V was trimmed by 6 bases and J by 7 bases, leaving 18 bases between them. For the CDR3, the DNA is TGCAGCGTCCGAAGGGGGGACCGAGGGACCCAGTACTTC. Its protein is CSVRRGDRGTQYF.

The chain is built from TRBV18 and TRBJ2-3; 8 nucleotides align to TRBD2. V was pared by 0 bases and J by 5 bases, with 7 bases of the junction left unmatched. CDR1 is KGHSH and CDR2 is LQKENI in the germline V gene. The CDR3 totals 16 residues. The chain's CDR3 is CASSPPVAGGRDTQYF. Here the CDR3 DNA reads TGTGCCAGCTCACCACCCGTGGCGGGAGGCAGAGATACGCAGTATTTT. Using reference TRBV18 and TRBJ2-3 for the parts outside the CDR3, the full variable domain is NAGVMQNPRHLVRRRGQEARLRCSPMKGHSHVYWYRQLPEEGLKFMVYLQKENIIDESGMPKERFSAEFPKEGPSILRIQQVVRGDSAAYFCASSPPVAGGRDTQYFGPGTRLTVL.

J is TRBJ2-7 and V is TRBV20-1; possible D gene TRBD1, 6 bases. CDR3 size: 14 residues. Between the trimmed V and J ends, which lost 3 bases and 2 bases, there was a span of 14 bases. Germline CDR1 and CDR2: DFQATT and SNEGSKA (reference sequence). In DNA, the CDR3 is TGCAGTGCTAGGGGTCAACAGGGAACCTACGAGCAGTACTTC. Translating it yields CSARGQQGTYEQYF.

This clonotype has a handful of counts. The CDR3 spells CASSLRRSPVEAFF. The CDR3 DNA is TGTGCCAGCAGTTTAAGACGGTCCCCCGTTGAAGCTTTCTTT. The gene calls are TRBV12-3 or TRBV12-4 and TRBJ1-1; no clear D. V was clipped by 2 bases and J by 7 bases, with 14 bases between them. The CDR3 contains 14 residues.

The chain employs TRBV18 and TRBJ1-6, with D hard to call. The V end lost 5 bases, the J end lost 0 bases, and 8 bases lay between the germline ends. CDR3 length: 15 residues. Germline V gene data show CDR1 as KGHSH and CDR2 as LQKENI. The CDR3 loop reads CASSVGSSYNSPLHF. CDR3 bases: TGTGCCAGCTCAGTGGGGAGCTCCTATAATTCACCCCTCCACTTT.

This chain joins TRBV7-9 and TRBJ2-2, with D possibly being TRBD1 (8 bases). Germline V gives CDR1 SEHNR, CDR2 FQNEAQ (reference sequence). The CDR3 sequence is 16 residues long. Trimming took off 5 bases at V and 5 bases at J, with 18 bases between the two ends. In DNA, the CDR3 is TGTGCCAGCAGCCCCCTGAGCGGGACAGGTACCGGGGAGCTGTTTTTT. Protein product: CASSPLSGTGTGELFF.

The rearrangement links TRBV5-1 to TRBJ2-7; the match to TRBD1 covers 7 bases. This CDR3 contains 15 residues. Per germline, CDR1 SGHRS and CDR2 YFSETQ. The V gene end was trimmed by 1 base and the J gene end by 4 bases; junction bases not matched to a gene: 8. The CDR3 region is CASSLTGTVFYEQYF. CDR3 nucleotides: TGCGCCAGCAGCTTGACGGGGACAGTCTTTTACGAGCAGTACTTC.

This clonotype was detected many times. This chain connects TRBV6-2 or TRBV6-3 to TRBJ2-7; 10 nucleotides match TRBD2. The germline V gene has CDR1 MNHEY and CDR2 SVGEGT. V lost 5 bases to trimming and J lost 6 bases; unmatched junction nucleotides: 10. The CDR3 spans 15 residues. CDR3 amino acids: CASSQSSGSFFEQYF. The CDR3 DNA reads as TGTGCCAGCAGTCAATCTAGCGGGAGCTTTTTCGAGCAGTACTTC.

J is TRBJ2-3 and V is TRBV9; TRBD2 matches at 8 bases. V dropped 0 bases and J dropped 2; count of bases not matched to a gene: 5. The CDR3 extends over 16 amino acids. Germline CDR1 is SGDLS and CDR2 is YYNGEE. CDR3 nucleotides: TGTGCCAGCAGCGTAGGCAGCGGGGGATACACAGATACGCAGTATTTT. Protein: CASSVGSGGYTDTQYF.

This chain connects TRBV15 to TRBJ1-5; D is possibly TRBD1 (6 bases). CDR3 size: 16 residues. The V end lost 5 bases, the J end lost 7 bases, and 21 bases lay between the germline ends. Germline V gene sequence: CDR1 LNHNV, CDR2 YYDKDF (reference sequence). The chain's CDR3 is CATSDVGGGRGQPQHF. The CDR3 DNA follows: TGTGCCACCAGCGATGTCGGAGGGGGGCGAGGCCAGCCCCAGCATTTT.